Detailed here is one TCR beta chain. This record belongs to a study of control samples from healthy donors and cancer patients. The CDR3 extends over 13 amino acids. Germline CDR1 and CDR2: MNHEY and SVGAGI. Germline trimming cut 7 bases from V and 5 bases from J; bases unmatched to any gene: 5. Measured with immunoSEQ multiplex PCR; TCRdb has only the in-frame clones, and not every one. The sample carries 80,000 to 100,000 clones, approximately 86% recorded once. The chain has TRBV6-5 and TRBJ1-5; 7 bases map to TRBD1. The receptor was isolated from a man aged 25 to 45 in good health. Sequencing was performed on blood. The CDR3 DNA is TGTGCCAGCACTCAGGGGGTTTATCAGCCCCAGCATTTT. Residues: CASTQGVYQPQHF.